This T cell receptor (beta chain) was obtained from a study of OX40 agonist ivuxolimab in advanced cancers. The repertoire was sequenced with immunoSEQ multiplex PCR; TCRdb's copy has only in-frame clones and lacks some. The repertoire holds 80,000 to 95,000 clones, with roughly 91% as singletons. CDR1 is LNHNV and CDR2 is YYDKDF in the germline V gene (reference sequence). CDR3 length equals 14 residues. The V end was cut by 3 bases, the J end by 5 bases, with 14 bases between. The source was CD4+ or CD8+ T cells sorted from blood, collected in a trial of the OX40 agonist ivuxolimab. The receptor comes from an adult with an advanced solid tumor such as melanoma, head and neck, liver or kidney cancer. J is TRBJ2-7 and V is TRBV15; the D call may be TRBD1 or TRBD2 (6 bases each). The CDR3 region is CATSRGGSYHEQYF. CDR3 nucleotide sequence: TGTGCCACCAGCAGGGGGGGCAGCTATCACGAGCAGTACTTC.